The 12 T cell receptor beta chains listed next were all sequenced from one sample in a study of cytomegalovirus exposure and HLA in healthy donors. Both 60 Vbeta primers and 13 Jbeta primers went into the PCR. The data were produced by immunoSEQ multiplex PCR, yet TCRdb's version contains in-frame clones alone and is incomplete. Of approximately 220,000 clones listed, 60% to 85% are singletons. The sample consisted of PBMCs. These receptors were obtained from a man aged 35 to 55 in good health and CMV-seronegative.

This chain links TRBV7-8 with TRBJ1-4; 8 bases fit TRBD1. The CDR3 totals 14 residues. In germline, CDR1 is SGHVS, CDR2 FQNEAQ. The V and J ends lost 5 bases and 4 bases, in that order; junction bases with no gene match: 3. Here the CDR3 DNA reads TGTGCCAGCAGCCGGACAGGGAGTAATGAAAAACTGTTTTTT. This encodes CASSRTGSNEKLFF.

The CDR3 loop reads CASSLGGPGFNTEAFF. As DNA, the CDR3 is TGTGCCAGCAGTTTGGGGGGGCCAGGTTTTAACACTGAAGCTTTCTTT. The genes are TRBV27 and TRBJ1-1, with TRBD1 as a possible D gene (6 bases). Trimming left V 3 bases short and J 2 bases short, with 16 bases between. CDR3 length: 16 amino acids. Germline CDR1 MNHEY, CDR2 SMNVEV (reference sequence).

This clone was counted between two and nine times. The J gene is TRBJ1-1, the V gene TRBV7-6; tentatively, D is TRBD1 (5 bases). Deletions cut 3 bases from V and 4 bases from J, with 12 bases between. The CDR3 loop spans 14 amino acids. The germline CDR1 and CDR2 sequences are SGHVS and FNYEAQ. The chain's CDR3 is CASSLAGGTTEAFF. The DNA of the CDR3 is TGTGCCAGCAGCTTGGCGGGGGGGACCACTGAAGCTTTCTTT.

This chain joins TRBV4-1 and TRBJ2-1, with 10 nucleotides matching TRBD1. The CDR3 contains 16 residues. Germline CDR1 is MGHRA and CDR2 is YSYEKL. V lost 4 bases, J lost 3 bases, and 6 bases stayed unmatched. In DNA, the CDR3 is TGCGCCAGCAGCCCGACGACAGGGGGCGGCTACAATGAGCAGTTCTTC. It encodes CASSPTTGGGYNEQFF.

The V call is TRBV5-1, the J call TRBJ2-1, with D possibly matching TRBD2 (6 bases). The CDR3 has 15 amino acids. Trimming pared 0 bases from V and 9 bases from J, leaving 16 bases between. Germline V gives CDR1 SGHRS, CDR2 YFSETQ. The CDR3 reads CASSLVTSSFSEQFF. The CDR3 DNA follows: TGCGCCAGCAGCTTGGTGACTAGTAGTTTTTCTGAGCAGTTCTTC.

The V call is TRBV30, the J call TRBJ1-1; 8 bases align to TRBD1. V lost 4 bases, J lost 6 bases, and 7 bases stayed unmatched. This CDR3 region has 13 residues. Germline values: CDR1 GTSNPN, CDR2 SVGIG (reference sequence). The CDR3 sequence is CAWTDRATSEAFF. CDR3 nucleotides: TGTGCCTGGACGGACAGGGCAACTTCTGAAGCTTTCTTT. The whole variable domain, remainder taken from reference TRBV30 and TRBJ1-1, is SQTIHQWPATLVQPVGSPLSLECTVEGTSNPNLYWYRQAAGRGLQLLFYSVGIGQISSEVPQNLSASRPQDRQFILSSKKLLLSDSGFYLCAWTDRATSEAFFGQGTRLTVV.

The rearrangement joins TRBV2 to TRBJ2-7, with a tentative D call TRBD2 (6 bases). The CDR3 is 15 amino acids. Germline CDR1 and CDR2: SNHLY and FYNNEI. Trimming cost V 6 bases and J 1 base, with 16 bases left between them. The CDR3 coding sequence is TGTGCCAGCAGCCCCACGGGGGTGAAGTCCTACGAGCAGTACTTC. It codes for CASSPTGVKSYEQYF.

The DNA for the CDR3 is TGTGCCAGCAGCCTGTCCAGGGTTAATGGCTACACCTTC. Translation: CASSLSRVNGYTF. This chain uses TRBV14 with TRBJ1-2; weak D call: TRBD1 (5 bases). Looked up from germline, CDR1 is SGHDN and CDR2 is FVKESK. V was trimmed by 4 bases and J by 6 bases, leaving 12 bases between them. CDR3 size: 13 residues.

The CDR3 loop is CASSQGRTPEPKNIQYF. As DNA, the CDR3 is TGCGCCAGCAGCCAAGGGCGAACCCCGGAGCCCAAAAACATTCAGTACTTC. The rearrangement joins TRBV4-3 to TRBJ2-4; D is undetermined. Trimming pared 1 base from V and 2 bases from J, leaving 15 bases between. CDR1 LGHNA and CDR2 YSLEER come from the germline V gene. The CDR3 sequence is 17 residues long.

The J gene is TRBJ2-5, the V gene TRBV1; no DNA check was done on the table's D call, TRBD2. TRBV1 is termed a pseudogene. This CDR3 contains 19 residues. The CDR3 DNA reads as TGCACCAGCAGCCAAGATAAAGCTGAGCGGAGGACTACCCCACGGACCCAGTACTTC. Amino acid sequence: CTSSQDKAERRTTPRTQYF.

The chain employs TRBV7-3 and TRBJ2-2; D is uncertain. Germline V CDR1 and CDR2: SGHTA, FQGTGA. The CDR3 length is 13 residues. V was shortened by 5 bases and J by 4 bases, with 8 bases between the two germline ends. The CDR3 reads CASSQDTTGELFF. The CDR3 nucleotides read TGTGCCAGCAGCCAAGACACCACCGGGGAGCTGTTTTTT.

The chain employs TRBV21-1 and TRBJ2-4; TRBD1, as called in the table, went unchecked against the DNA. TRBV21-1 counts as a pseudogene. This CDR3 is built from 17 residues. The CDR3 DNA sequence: TGTGCCAGCAGCAATCGGGACAGACGTATAGCCAAAAACATTCAGTACTTC. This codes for CASSNRDRRIAKNIQYF.